Each of the 30 T cell receptor beta chains below was sequenced from the same sample in a study of blood T cell repertoires in COVID-19. Assay: immunoSEQ multiplex PCR; the TCRdb copy retains only in-frame clones and omits some. The table lists 210,000 or so clones, around nine tenths of them singletons. The sequencing sample was made of peripheral blood. The source is a woman under 30 who had recovered from COVID-19.

The chain combines TRBV29-1 with TRBJ2-2; 8 bases are a match to TRBD2. Germline-derived CDR1 and CDR2 are SQVTM and ANQGSEA. The CDR3 has 13 amino acids. J lost 6 bases, V lost 5 bases, and 5 bases had no gene match. The CDR3 sequence is CSVNSGKAGELFF. CDR3 nucleotides: TGCAGCGTTAATAGCGGGAAGGCCGGGGAGCTGTTTTTT.

The rearrangement uses TRBV19 and TRBJ2-1; possibly TRBD2 for D (5 bases). Trimming took off 5 bases at V and 4 bases at J, with 15 bases between the two ends. This CDR3 comprises 15 residues. CDR1 and CDR2 (germline): LNHDA, SQIVND (reference sequence). The CDR3 DNA is TGTGCCAGTAGTTCGGGCCCGCGGGTTTACAATGAGCAGTTCTTC. This translates into CASSSGPRVYNEQFF.

This rearrangement joins TRBV25-1 to TRBJ2-7, with D possibly TRBD2 on 5 matching bases. V was clipped by 5 bases and J by 2 bases, with 19 bases between them. Germline V gives CDR1 MGHDK, CDR2 SYGVNS. There are 16 residues in the CDR3. The CDR3 is CASSFRMGGPTYEQYF. Here the CDR3 DNA reads TGTGCCAGCAGTTTCCGGATGGGCGGGCCAACCTACGAGCAGTACTTC.

The V call is TRBV24-1, the J call TRBJ2-2; 7 bases match TRBD2. The CDR3 extends over 15 amino acids. Germline CDR1 and CDR2: KGHDR and SFDVKD. V shed 6 bases and J 1 base; nucleotides not matched to a gene: 4. CDR3 nucleotide sequence: TGTGCCACCAGTCGGGCTAGCGGGAACACCGGGGAGCTGTTTTTT. It is translated as CATSRASGNTGELFF.

V and J are TRBV21-1 and TRBJ1-5; the table names TRBD1, a call not compared with the DNA. TRBV21-1 is noted as a pseudogene. The CDR3 runs to 23 residues. DNA of the CDR3: TGTGCCAGCAGCAAAGCGGTCCCAAACCCGAATCACCCCGGGACAGGTCTCAATCAGCCCCAGCATTTT. The encoded protein is CASSKAVPNPNHPGTGLNQPQHF.

This rearrangement joins TRBV10-3 to TRBJ2-7; 8 positions match TRBD1. With V trimmed by 2 bases and J by 3 bases, 3 bases remained unmatched. This CDR3 is 14 amino acids long. CDR1 is ENHRY and CDR2 is SYGVKD in the germline V gene. The DNA for the CDR3 is TGTGCCATCAGTGAGGACAGGGGCATCTACGAGCAGTACTTC. Translated, it gives CAISEDRGIYEQYF.

The gene calls are TRBV2 and TRBJ1-2; 8 bases map to TRBD1. Looked up from germline, CDR1 is SNHLY and CDR2 is FYNNEI. This CDR3 contains 13 residues. V shed 8 bases and J 2 bases; nucleotides not matched to a gene: 4. CDR3 bases: TGTGCCAGCCCGGGACAGGCGAACTATGGCTACACCTTC. This translates into CASPGQANYGYTF.

This clone was picked up a small number of times. The V gene is TRBV3-1 (or the pseudogene TRBV3-2), the J gene TRBJ2-7; 10 bases map to TRBD2. CDR3 size: 15 residues. V trimming: 4 bases; J trimming: 3 bases; junction bases outside the gene matches: 6. Germline V gene data show CDR1 as LGHDT and CDR2 as YNNKEL (reference sequence). The chain's CDR3 is CASSLGLADYYEQYF. CDR3 bases: TGTGCCAGCAGCCTCGGACTAGCGGACTACTACGAGCAGTACTTC.

This clone came up once. This chain joins TRBV21-1 and TRBJ1-2. TRBV21-1 is classified as a pseudogene. The CDR3 covers 16 residues. In nucleotides, the CDR3 is TGTGCCAGCAGCAAAGGGCGGGGTCTACTATACTATGGCTACACCTTC. Its protein product is CASSKGRGLLYYGYTF.

The chain uses TRBV5-6 and TRBJ2-7; D unclear. CDR3 size: 11 residues. CDR1 is SGHDT and CDR2 is YYEEEE in the germline V gene. V lost 4 bases and J lost 3, with 5 bases in between. CDR3 amino acids: CASSVDYEQYF. The CDR3 nucleotides read TGTGCCAGCAGCGTAGACTACGAGCAGTACTTC.

The rearrangement uses TRBV11-2 and TRBJ2-7, with a possible D match to TRBD2 (5 bases). The length of the CDR3 is 12 residues. Trimming stripped 4 bases from V and 5 bases from J, with 9 bases between. Germline CDR1 is SGHAT and CDR2 is FQNNGV. The CDR3 loop reads CASSSAGDEQYF. The CDR3 coding sequence is TGTGCCAGCAGCTCAGCCGGGGACGAGCAGTACTTC.

The chain couples TRBV25-1 to TRBJ2-1, with 10 bases aligning to TRBD2. The CDR3 spans 17 residues. The V and J ends lost 1 base and 6 bases, in that order; junction bases with no gene match: 9. Germline values: CDR1 MGHDK, CDR2 SYGVNS. CDR3 DNA: TGTGCCAGCAGTGAATCCCTAAGACTAGCGGGCGGCAATGAGCAGTTCTTC. Amino acid sequence: CASSESLRLAGGNEQFF.

The chain joins TRBV15 to TRBJ2-3; D is unresolved. The CDR3 has 17 residues. Germline V gives CDR1 LNHNV, CDR2 YYDKDF (reference sequence). Trimming took 0 bases from V and 2 from J, leaving 15 bases between them. CDR3 sequence reads: CATSRDLSLDTTDTQYF. The CDR3 nucleotides are TGTGCCACCAGCAGAGATCTGAGTTTAGACACCACAGATACGCAGTATTTT.

The chain recombines TRBV7-9 with TRBJ2-1; D remains ambiguous. The germline gives CDR1 SEHNR, CDR2 FQNEAQ (reference sequence). The CDR3 is made up of 12 amino acids. Trimming pared 2 bases from V and 5 bases from J, leaving 4 bases between. DNA of the CDR3: TGTGCCAGCAGCTTATTAGACAATGAGCAGTTCTTC. This translates into CASSLLDNEQFF.

The chain has TRBV4-3 and TRBJ1-1; 7 nucleotides line up with TRBD1. The CDR3 covers 14 residues. Trimming took 1 base from V and 1 from J; bases not matched to a gene: 0. Germline assignment: CDR1 LGHNA and CDR2 YSLEER. CDR3 bases: TGCGCCAGCAGCCAAGGGGACAGGAACACTGAAGCTTTCTTT. It translates to CASSQGDRNTEAFF.

With regard to this clone: A read error may account for a junction end that differs from germline. The chain has TRBV24-1 and TRBJ2-1, with 11 bases lining up with TRBD1. Looked up from germline, CDR1 is KGHDR and CDR2 is SFDVKD. CDR3 size: 20 residues. The CDR3 DNA reads TGTGCCACCAGTGCTTTGGGCGGGACAGGGGGGTTTGGCTCCTACAATGAGCAGTTCTTC. Amino acid sequence: CATSALGGTGGFGSYNEQFF.

This sequence joins TRBV7-2 and TRBJ2-1; a possible D gene is TRBD2 (5 bases). The CDR3 sequence is 14 residues long. The germline gives CDR1 SGHTA, CDR2 FQGNSA. V lost 0 bases and J 9 bases, leaving 12 bases between the germline ends. DNA for the CDR3: TGTGCCAGCAGCTTAGCGGGAGCTATCACTGAGCAGTTCTTC. This encodes CASSLAGAITEQFF.

The chain joins TRBV30 to TRBJ1-5; TRBD1 aligns across 8 bases. The junction had 3 bases not matched to a gene; V was cut back by 2 bases and J by 6 bases. Germline CDR1 and CDR2: GTSNPN and SVGIG (reference sequence). CDR3 length: 13 amino acids. The CDR3 region is CAWSTTGGQPQHF. In DNA, the CDR3 is TGTGCCTGGAGTACCACAGGGGGTCAGCCCCAGCATTTT.

This chain links TRBV7-7 with TRBJ2-5; 11 positions match TRBD1. CDR3 length: 16 amino acids. Germline V gene lookup returns CDR1 SSHAT and CDR2 FNYEAQ (reference sequence). V lost 5 bases and J lost 4; bases outside the gene matches: 9. CDR3 sequence (DNA): TGTGCCAGCAGCCCGCGGGACAGGGGGGGTGGAGAGACCCAGTACTTC. Translation gives CASSPRDRGGGETQYF.

The chain carries TRBV7-2 and TRBJ2-7; 10 bases map to TRBD2. The germline CDR1 and CDR2 sequences are SGHTA and FQGNSA. Germline trimming cut 1 base from V and 2 bases from J; bases unmatched to any gene: 5. The CDR3 is made up of 16 amino acids. The CDR3 bases are TGTGCCAGCAGCTTAGTGCCAGCGGGAGGGGCCTACGAGCAGTACTTC. Its protein product is CASSLVPAGGAYEQYF.

This chain uses TRBV18 with TRBJ1-1; 9 nucleotides agree with TRBD1. The CDR3 runs 14 residues. J gave up 1 base and V 4 bases, and 1 base lay outside the gene matches. Per germline, CDR1 KGHSH and CDR2 LQKENI. CDR3 coding DNA: TGTGCCAGCTCACGGGGACAGGGGAACACTGAAGCTTTCTTT. Translating gives CASSRGQGNTEAFF.

The genes are TRBV7-2 and TRBJ1-2; D is undetermined. Germline V CDR1 and CDR2: SGHTA, FQGNSA. There are 14 residues in the CDR3. V was clipped by 5 bases and J by 8 bases, with 18 bases between them. CDR3 nucleotides: TGTGCCAGCAGCCAGCATCTGGTAGGAGTCGGCTACACCTTC. Its translation is CASSQHLVGVGYTF.

The V gene is TRBV5-1, the J gene TRBJ1-1, with D possibly TRBD1 on 6 matching bases. V lost 0 bases and J 2 bases, leaving 11 bases between the germline ends. This CDR3 region has 15 residues. Germline-derived CDR1 and CDR2 are SGHRS and YFSETQ. CDR3 residues: CASSLVTDRNTEAFF. For the CDR3, the DNA is TGCGCCAGCAGCTTGGTAACGGACAGAAACACTGAAGCTTTCTTT.

This clone was seen once. This chain connects TRBV5-1 to TRBJ2-7; weak D call: TRBD2 (5 bases). Trimming removed 0 bases from V and 2 bases from J, with 9 bases in between. Germline values: CDR1 SGHRS, CDR2 YFSETQ. The CDR3 is 14 amino acids. Here the CDR3 DNA reads TGCGCCAGCAGCTTGGCCGGGGAAACCTACGAGCAGTACTTC. Its translation: CASSLAGETYEQYF.

Only a few counts were recorded for this clone. The chain links TRBV4-2 to TRBJ1-2, with unresolved D. The CDR3 runs 15 residues. V lost 8 bases to trimming and J lost 9 bases, with 25 bases between them. Germline assignment: CDR1 LGHNA and CDR2 YNFKEQ. Here the CDR3 DNA reads TGTGCCAGCCAAAGATGGGAGGGAGGTCTCGGGAGCTACACCTTC. Protein: CASQRWEGGLGSYTF.

The V call is TRBV11-2, the J call TRBJ2-5, with D possibly TRBD2 on 5 matching bases. This CDR3 comprises 13 residues. Germline V gene data show CDR1 as SGHAT and CDR2 as FQNNGV. The V and J ends lost 5 bases and 7 bases respectively, with 14 bases between them. The CDR3 spells CASSPEAAVTQYF. CDR3 coding DNA: TGTGCCAGCAGCCCCGAAGCGGCAGTGACCCAGTACTTC.

The chain carries TRBV11-2 and TRBJ2-7, with D uncertain. CDR3 size: 13 residues. Germline lookup yields CDR1 SGHAT and CDR2 FQNNGV. The V end lost 0 bases, the J end lost 5 bases, and 8 bases lay between the germline ends. The CDR3 coding sequence is TGTGCCAGCAGCTTAGATATGGGCGACGAGCAGTACTTC. Amino acids: CASSLDMGDEQYF.

The rearrangement links TRBV9 to TRBJ1-2, with 7 bases aligning to TRBD1. V trimming: 3 bases; J trimming: 1 base; junction bases outside the gene matches: 6. Germline CDR1 is SGDLS and CDR2 is YYNGEE. The CDR3 extends over 15 amino acids. CDR3 loop: CASSGVQGINYGYTF. The DNA for the CDR3 is TGTGCCAGCAGCGGAGTACAGGGGATTAACTATGGCTACACCTTC.

The chain has TRBV7-9 and TRBJ2-1; TRBD2 aligns across 10 bases. The germline CDR1 and CDR2 sequences are SEHNR and FQNEAQ (reference sequence). Germline trimming cut 5 bases from V and 6 bases from J; bases unmatched to any gene: 7. The CDR3 has 15 residues. This CDR3 reads CASSPSSGRSNEQFF. In DNA form, the CDR3 reads TGTGCCAGCAGCCCGAGTAGCGGGAGGTCCAATGAGCAGTTCTTC.

V gene TRBV5-1 combines with J gene TRBJ2-1; 9 bases match TRBD2. The CDR3 is 15 amino acids. J was trimmed by 8 bases and V by 4 bases; bases with no gene match: 10. The germline CDR1 and CDR2 sequences are SGHRS and YFSETQ. The CDR3 spells CASSDAGGPRDEQFF. The CDR3 nucleotides are TGCGCCAGCAGCGATGCGGGAGGGCCCCGGGATGAGCAGTTCTTC.